This T cell receptor beta chain was identified during a study of OX40 agonist ivuxolimab in advanced cancers. Looking at the study overall: Patients took ivuxolimab, an agonistic anti-OX40 (CD134) antibody. The dose-escalation cohort was about 80% male, with a mean age of 60 years, ranging roughly 23 to 79.

Systemic immunosuppression or autoimmune disease history was grounds to exclude patients. Broader study findings: More expanded clones were found, on average, in CD8+ than in CD4+ T cells.

Assay: immunoSEQ multiplex PCR; the TCRdb copy retains only in-frame clones and omits some. Of about 380 clones detected, around 64% appear once; the ten largest clones hold around 25%. With V trimmed by 2 bases and J by 5 bases, 8 bases remained unmatched. CDR3 length: 15 amino acids. Germline lookup yields CDR1 SGHDN and CDR2 FVKESK. About this clone: Its target is unknown.

The J gene is TRBJ2-5, the V gene TRBV14, with 7 positions matching TRBD1. Collection of the sample occurred in a trial of the OX40 agonist ivuxolimab. This sequence originates from an adult with an advanced solid tumor such as melanoma, head and neck, liver or kidney cancer. The DNA of the CDR3 is TGTGCCAGCAGCCAATCAGGGGCCAGGGGGGAGACCCAGTACTTC. It translates to CASSQSGARGETQYF. Full variable domain (outside the CDR3, taken from reference TRBV14 and TRBJ2-5): EAGVTQFPSHSVIEKGQTVTLRCDPISGHDNLYWYRRVMGKEIKFLLHFVKESKQDESGMPNNRFLAERTGGTYSTLKVQPAELEDSGVYFCASSQSGARGETQYFGPGTRLLVL.